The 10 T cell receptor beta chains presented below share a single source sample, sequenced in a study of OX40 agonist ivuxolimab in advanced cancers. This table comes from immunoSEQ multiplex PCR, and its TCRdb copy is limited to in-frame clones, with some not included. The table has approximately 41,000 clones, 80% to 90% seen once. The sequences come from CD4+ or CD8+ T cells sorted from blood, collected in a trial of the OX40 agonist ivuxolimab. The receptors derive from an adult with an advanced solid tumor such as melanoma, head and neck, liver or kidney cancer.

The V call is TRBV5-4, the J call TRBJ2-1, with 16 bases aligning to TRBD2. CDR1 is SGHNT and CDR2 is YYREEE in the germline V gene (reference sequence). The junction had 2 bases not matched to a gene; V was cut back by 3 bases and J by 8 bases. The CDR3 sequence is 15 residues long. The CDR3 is CASSSGTSGGDEQFF. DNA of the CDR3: TGTGCCAGCAGCTCCGGGACTAGCGGGGGGGATGAGCAGTTCTTC.

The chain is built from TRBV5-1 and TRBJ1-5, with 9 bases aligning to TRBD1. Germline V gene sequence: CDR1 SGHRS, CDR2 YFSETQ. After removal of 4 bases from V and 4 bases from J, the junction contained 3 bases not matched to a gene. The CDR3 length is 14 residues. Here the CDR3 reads CASSPGTGNQPQHF. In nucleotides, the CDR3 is TGCGCCAGCAGCCCTGGGACAGGGAATCAGCCCCAGCATTTT.

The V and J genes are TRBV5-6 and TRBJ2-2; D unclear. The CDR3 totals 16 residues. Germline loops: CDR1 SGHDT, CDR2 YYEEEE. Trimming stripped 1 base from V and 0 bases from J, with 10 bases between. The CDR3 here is CASSLLYGPNTGELFF. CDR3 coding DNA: TGTGCCAGCAGCTTGCTCTACGGGCCGAACACCGGGGAGCTGTTTTTT.

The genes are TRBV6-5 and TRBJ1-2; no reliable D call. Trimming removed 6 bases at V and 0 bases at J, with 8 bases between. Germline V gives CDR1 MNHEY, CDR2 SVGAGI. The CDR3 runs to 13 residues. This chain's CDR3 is CASRPPTNYGYTF. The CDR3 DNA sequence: TGTGCCAGCAGGCCCCCTACTAACTATGGCTACACCTTC.

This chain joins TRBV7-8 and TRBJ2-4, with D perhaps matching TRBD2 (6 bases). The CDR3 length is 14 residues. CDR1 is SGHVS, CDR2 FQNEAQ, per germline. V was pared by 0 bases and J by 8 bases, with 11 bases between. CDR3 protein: CASSLAGGGDIQYF. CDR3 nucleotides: TGTGCCAGCAGCTTAGCGGGAGGAGGGGACATTCAGTACTTC.

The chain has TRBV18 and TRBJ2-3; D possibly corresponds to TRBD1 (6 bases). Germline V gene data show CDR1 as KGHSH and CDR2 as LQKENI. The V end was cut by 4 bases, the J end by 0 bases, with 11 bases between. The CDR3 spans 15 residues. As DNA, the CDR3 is TGTGCCAGCTCACTTCTAGGGGGAAGCACAGATACGCAGTATTTT. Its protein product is CASSLLGGSTDTQYF.

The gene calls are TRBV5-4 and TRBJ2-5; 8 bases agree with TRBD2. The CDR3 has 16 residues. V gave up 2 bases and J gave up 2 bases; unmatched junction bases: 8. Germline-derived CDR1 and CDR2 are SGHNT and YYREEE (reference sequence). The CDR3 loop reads CASSFGLAGIQETQYF. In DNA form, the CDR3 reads TGTGCCAGCAGCTTTGGTCTAGCGGGTATACAAGAGACCCAGTACTTC.

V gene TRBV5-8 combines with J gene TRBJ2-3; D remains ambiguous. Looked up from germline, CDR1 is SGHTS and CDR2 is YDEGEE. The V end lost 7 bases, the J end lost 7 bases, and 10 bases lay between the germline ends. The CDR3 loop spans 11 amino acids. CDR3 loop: CASLPRYTQYF. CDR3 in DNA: TGTGCCAGCCTTCCCAGGTATACGCAGTATTTT.

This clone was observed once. The CDR3 nucleotides read TGTGCCAGCTCGTACGTGGGAGGGAGGGCCACAGATACGCAGTATTTT. Its protein is CASSYVGGRATDTQYF. This chain uses TRBV18 with TRBJ2-3, with 7 bases identical to TRBD2. The CDR3 is 16 residues long. The J segment lost 2 bases and the V segment lost 6 bases, leaving 11 bases of the junction unmatched. Germline CDR1 and CDR2: KGHSH and LQKENI.

CDR3 sequence reads: CASSLIGQPQHF. The CDR3 DNA follows: TGTGCCAGCAGTTTAATAGGACAGCCCCAGCATTTT. V is TRBV28 and J is TRBJ1-5; D remains unclear. With 2 bases removed from V and 7 bases from J, the gap between germline ends came to 6 bases. This CDR3 comprises 12 residues. Germline V gives CDR1 MDHEN, CDR2 SYDVKM.